Below, 31 T cell receptor beta chains from the same sample are listed, as sequenced in a study of blood T cell repertoires in COVID-19. The table came from immunoSEQ multiplex PCR; TCRdb's copy has only in-frame clones and leaves some out. The table records about 17,000 clones, 80% of them present only once. What was sequenced was peripheral blood. These receptors were collected from a man aged 80 or over with acute or convalescent COVID-19.

CDR3 sequence reads: CASSPETLTDTQYF. Here the CDR3 DNA reads TGTGCCAGCAGCCCAGAGACACTTACAGATACGCAGTATTTT. The chain links TRBV3-1 (or the pseudogene TRBV3-2) to TRBJ2-3, with D unresolved. The germline V and J ends were trimmed by 4 bases and 3 bases, with 11 bases remaining between them. This CDR3 spans 14 amino acids. CDR1 LGHDT and CDR2 YNNKEL come from the germline V gene (reference sequence).

This chain joins TRBV27 and TRBJ1-5; D is uncertain. Trimming shortened V by 5 bases and J by 1 base, and 15 bases separated the two germline ends. Per the germline V gene, CDR1 is MNHEY and CDR2 is SMNVEV (reference sequence). This CDR3 region has 16 residues. The DNA of the CDR3 is TGTGCCAGCAGTCTATACCGCGACACCAGCAATCAGCCCCAGCATTTT. This codes for CASSLYRDTSNQPQHF.

V usage is TRBV3-1 (or the pseudogene TRBV3-2) and J usage is TRBJ1-2; TRBD1 matches 11 bases. Germline V gene sequence: CDR1 LGHDT, CDR2 YNNKEL (reference sequence). The length of the CDR3 is 20 residues. The ends lost 4 bases at V and 1 base at J; junction bases unmatched: 17. The chain's CDR3 is CASSPDRGRSLLTVNYGYTF. In DNA form, the CDR3 reads TGTGCCAGCAGCCCGGACAGGGGGCGATCCTTGCTGACTGTTAACTATGGCTACACCTTC.

V gene TRBV25-1 combines with J gene TRBJ1-2; unclear D gene. CDR3 length: 10 residues. V was pared by 3 bases and J by 9 bases, with 5 bases between. Germline lookup yields CDR1 MGHDK and CDR2 SYGVNS. DNA for the CDR3: TGTGCCAGCAGTGACGGTCGCTACACCTTC. Translation: CASSDGRYTF.

This clone is classed as medium-sized. V and J are TRBV5-1 and TRBJ2-5, with TRBD1 matching over 8 bases. The CDR3 spans 15 residues. J gave up 5 bases and V 2 bases, and 8 bases lay outside the gene matches. Germline V gene data show CDR1 as SGHRS and CDR2 as YFSETQ. The CDR3 region is CASSLTGTGSETQYF. CDR3 coding DNA: TGCGCCAGCAGCTTAACCGGGACAGGTTCGGAGACCCAGTACTTC. The full variable domain, rest sourced from reference TRBV5-1 and TRBJ2-5, is KAGVTQTPRYLIKTRGQQVTLSCSPISGHRSVSWYQQTPGQGLQFLFEYFSETQRNKGNFPGRFSGRQFSNSRSEMNVSTLELGDSALYLCASSLTGTGSETQYFGPGTRLLVL.

V and J are TRBV2 and TRBJ1-2; D is ambiguous. The V end was cut by 7 bases, the J end by 1 base, with 10 bases between. The CDR3 is made up of 13 amino acids. Germline CDR1 reads SNHLY; CDR2 reads FYNNEI. CDR3 loop: CASNPHSNYGYTF. The DNA for the CDR3 is TGTGCCAGCAACCCCCACAGTAACTATGGCTACACCTTC.

The chain employs TRBV9 and TRBJ1-1; D not resolved. V was pared by 0 bases and J by 2 bases, with 5 bases between. CDR3 size: 13 residues. Germline assignment: CDR1 SGDLS and CDR2 YYNGEE. For the CDR3, the DNA is TGTGCCAGCAGCGTAGACAGCAACACTGAAGCTTTCTTT. This encodes CASSVDSNTEAFF.

This clone came up once. The CDR3 coding sequence is TGCGCCAGCAGCTCCGACAGGGGGCGAGGAGGCTACACCTTC. Amino acid sequence: CASSSDRGRGGYTF. The rearrangement joins TRBV5-1 to TRBJ1-2; 10 bases are a match to TRBD1. The junction had 7 bases not matched to a gene; V was cut back by 3 bases and J by 8 bases. The CDR3 covers 14 residues. From germline, CDR1 is SGHRS and CDR2 YFSETQ.

The chain uses TRBV7-9 and TRBJ1-6; 10 bases map to TRBD1. The J segment lost 10 bases and the V segment lost 4 bases, leaving 10 bases of the junction unmatched. Germline CDR1 reads SEHNR; CDR2 reads FQNEAQ (reference sequence). CDR3 length: 16 residues. The CDR3 sequence is CASSSPTGTGDSPLHF. CDR3 coding DNA: TGTGCCAGCAGCTCACCTACCGGGACAGGGGACTCACCCCTCCACTTT.

The chain carries TRBV4-3 and TRBJ1-2; D is possibly TRBD1 (6 bases). Germline V gene lookup returns CDR1 LGHNA and CDR2 YSLEER. Trimming took off 2 bases at V and 7 bases at J, with 8 bases between the two ends. CDR3 size: 12 residues. Here the CDR3 reads CASSQTGSGYTF. The CDR3 coding sequence is TGCGCCAGCAGCCAAACAGGGTCTGGCTACACCTTC.

The gene calls are TRBV6-1 and TRBJ2-7; TRBD1 agrees at 11 bases. The germline V gene has CDR1 MNHNS and CDR2 SASEGT. The CDR3 runs 15 residues. J lost 1 base, V lost 5 bases, and 4 bases had no gene match. In DNA form, the CDR3 reads TGTGCCAGCAGTTCCCGGGACAGGGGGTCCTACGAGCAGTACTTC. Its translation is CASSSRDRGSYEQYF.

The chain carries TRBV9 and TRBJ2-3, with 9 bases aligning to TRBD2. V gave up 0 bases and J gave up 2 bases; unmatched junction bases: 4. Germline lookup yields CDR1 SGDLS and CDR2 YYNGEE. The CDR3 contains 16 residues. The CDR3 DNA is TGTGCCAGCAGCGTAGGAGCGGGGGGTCTCACAGATACGCAGTATTTT. Encoded protein: CASSVGAGGLTDTQYF.

The chain combines TRBV5-1 with TRBJ2-5; D perhaps matches TRBD1 (5 bases). This CDR3 is 14 amino acids long. The germline V gene encodes CDR1 SGHRS and CDR2 YFSETQ. V lost 1 base to trimming and J lost 1 base, with 8 bases between them. CDR3 nucleotides: TGCGCCAGCAGCTTGACAGGTTTCCAAGAGACCCAGTACTTC. Translation gives CASSLTGFQETQYF.

The V and J genes are TRBV9 and TRBJ2-5; 16 positions match TRBD2. CDR1 and CDR2 from the germline V gene are SGDLS and YYNGEE. This CDR3 has 15 amino acids. After removal of 4 bases from V and 5 bases from J, the junction contained 2 bases not matched to a gene. CDR3 residues: CASSPGLAGGETQYF. CDR3 DNA sequence: TGTGCCAGCAGCCCGGGACTAGCGGGAGGGGAGACCCAGTACTTC.

This clone was detected once. V usage is TRBV3-1 (or the pseudogene TRBV3-2) and J usage is TRBJ2-7, with 7 bases aligning to TRBD2. Losses at the gene ends were 1 base for V and 6 bases for J; bases not matched to a gene: 9. CDR1 LGHDT and CDR2 YNNKEL come from the germline V gene (reference sequence). The CDR3 contains 15 residues. The CDR3 DNA is TGTGCCAGCAGCCAAGCCAGCGGGGCCTCGGCCGAGCAGTACTTC. Protein product: CASSQASGASAEQYF.

For the CDR3, the DNA is TGTGCCAGCAGACAACTAGCGGGGGGGCCAGATACGCAGTATTTT. Translating it yields CASRQLAGGPDTQYF. The chain links TRBV3-1 (or the pseudogene TRBV3-2) to TRBJ2-3; 13 bases agree with TRBD2. Germline CDR1 is LGHDT and CDR2 is YNNKEL (reference sequence). V lost 6 bases, J lost 4 bases, and 4 bases stayed unmatched. The CDR3 is 15 residues long.

The gene calls are TRBV6-6 and TRBJ2-7; 8 nucleotides align to TRBD1. This CDR3 region has 15 residues. Germline V CDR1 and CDR2: MNHNY, SVGAGI (reference sequence). The trim removed 6 bases at V and 0 bases at J, leaving 7 bases unmatched. In DNA, the CDR3 is TGTGCCAGCAGAGAAGGACAGGGCAACTCCTACGAGCAGTACTTC. As protein: CASREGQGNSYEQYF.

The sample holds a few counts of this clone. The genes are TRBV2 and TRBJ2-5, with TRBD1 matching over 7 bases. The CDR3 is 16 residues long. J was trimmed by 1 base and V by 4 bases; bases with no gene match: 9. Germline V lookup: CDR1 SNHLY, CDR2 FYNNEI. CDR3 region: CASSAGSGGTQETQYF. CDR3 nucleotides: TGTGCCAGCAGTGCCGGGTCAGGGGGAACCCAAGAGACCCAGTACTTC. The full variable domain, its missing parts supplied by reference TRBV2 and TRBJ2-5, is EPEVTQTPSHQVTQMGQEVILRCVPISNHLYFYWYRQILGQKVEFLVSFYNNEISEKSEIFDDQFSVERPDGSNFTLKIRSTKLEDSAMYFCASSAGSGGTQETQYFGPGTRLLVL.

This chain joins TRBV9 and TRBJ1-4; 12 positions match TRBD1. This CDR3 has 16 amino acids. Germline V gene data show CDR1 as SGDLS and CDR2 as YYNGEE. Trimming cost V 2 bases and J 5 bases; bases outside gene matches: 4. In nucleotides, the CDR3 is TGTGCCAGCAGCGTCTCGGGACAGGGGGCCAATGAAAAACTGTTTTTT. The encoded protein is CASSVSGQGANEKLFF.

In this sample, this clone turned up once. V usage is TRBV29-1 and J usage is TRBJ2-5; possibly TRBD2 for D (6 bases). CDR1 and CDR2 (germline): SQVTM, ANQGSEA. The CDR3 is made up of 12 amino acids. The CDR3 DNA reads as TGCAGAACCGCGCGGGGCGCGGAGACCCAGTACTTC. Protein sequence: CRTARGAETQYF.

The chain couples TRBV5-6 to TRBJ1-2, with D unclear. V was trimmed by 3 bases and J by 0 bases, leaving 15 bases between them. The CDR3 length is 16 residues. The germline V gene encodes CDR1 SGHDT and CDR2 YYEEEE. The DNA for the CDR3 is TGTGCCAGCAGCTCGCAATCTATCATTTCTAACTATGGCTACACCTTC. As protein: CASSSQSIISNYGYTF.

The CDR3 is CASKDGQTYNSPLHF. Written as DNA, the CDR3 is TGTGCCAGCAAGGACGGACAAACCTATAATTCACCCCTCCACTTT. The chain uses TRBV3-1 (or the pseudogene TRBV3-2) and TRBJ1-6, with D tentatively TRBD1 (5 bases). The CDR3 sequence is 15 residues long. Trimming took 7 bases from V and 2 from J, leaving 12 bases between them. Germline-derived CDR1 and CDR2 are LGHDT and YNNKEL (reference sequence).

The chain links TRBV18 to TRBJ2-3, with D maybe TRBD2 (5 bases). V was clipped by 4 bases and J by 1 base, with 15 bases between them. Germline values: CDR1 KGHSH, CDR2 LQKENI. There are 16 residues in the CDR3. The chain's CDR3 is CASSRGNSRGTDTQYF. The CDR3 bases are TGTGCCAGCTCACGAGGCAACTCGCGGGGCACAGATACGCAGTATTTT.

This chain joins TRBV7-2 and TRBJ2-1; D is perhaps TRBD2 (7 bases). The CDR3 covers 16 residues. The germline CDR1 and CDR2 sequences are SGHTA and FQGNSA. Trimming stripped 0 bases from V and 5 bases from J, with 14 bases between. The CDR3 region is CASSLATGGFDNEQFF. CDR3 bases: TGTGCCAGCAGCTTAGCGACGGGGGGCTTTGACAATGAGCAGTTCTTC.

The chain recombines TRBV18 with TRBJ2-7; D perhaps matches TRBD1 (5 bases). V shed 0 bases and J shed 4 bases, with 16 bases lying between them. The germline CDR1 and CDR2 sequences are KGHSH and LQKENI. The CDR3 sequence is 16 residues long. The CDR3 spells CASSPPTSSGKYEQYF. CDR3 nucleotides: TGTGCCAGCTCACCACCGACGTCGTCAGGGAAGTACGAGCAGTACTTC.

The V call is TRBV4-3, the J call TRBJ1-3; the D is unclear. CDR1 and CDR2 from the germline V gene are LGHNA and YSLEER. The CDR3 runs to 16 residues. Trimming stripped 1 base from V and 0 bases from J, with 10 bases between. The CDR3 DNA follows: TGCGCCAGCAGCCAAGCTTGGGGAGACTCTGGAAACACCATATATTTT. Its translation is CASSQAWGDSGNTIYF.

The V call is TRBV18, the J call TRBJ1-2; the match to TRBD1 covers 7 bases. Trimming cost V 4 bases and J 0 bases; bases outside gene matches: 11. Germline CDR1 KGHSH, CDR2 LQKENI. The CDR3 is 17 residues long. In DNA, the CDR3 is TGTGCCAGCTCACTCGGCCCCGGGACAGAATCTAACTATGGCTACACCTTC. Translation: CASSLGPGTESNYGYTF.

The rearrangement links TRBV18 to TRBJ2-5; D is undetermined. The CDR3 runs to 15 residues. V dropped 2 bases and J dropped 3 bases, with 13 bases sitting between them. Germline CDR1 KGHSH, CDR2 LQKENI. CDR3 DNA: TGTGCCAGCTCACCAGAGGTTAATCACAAAGAGACCCAGTACTTC. This sequence encodes CASSPEVNHKETQYF.

The count of this clone is one. The chain recombines TRBV6-2 or TRBV6-3 with TRBJ1-1, with unresolved D. From germline, CDR1 is MNHEY and CDR2 SVGEGT. The V end lost 5 bases, the J end lost 1 base, and 8 bases lay between the germline ends. The CDR3 has 13 amino acids. CDR3 loop: CASSKNWNTEAFF. The CDR3 region has the DNA TGTGCCAGCAGTAAGAACTGGAACACTGAAGCTTTCTTT.

J is TRBJ2-1 and V is TRBV7-3; possible D gene TRBD2, 6 bases. Germline CDR1 SGHTA, CDR2 FQGTGA. The V end was cut by 2 bases, the J end by 0 bases, with 11 bases between. This CDR3 comprises 16 residues. CDR3: CASSLHLGGSYNEQFF. CDR3 bases: TGTGCCAGCAGCTTACATCTGGGGGGCTCCTACAATGAGCAGTTCTTC.

The gene calls are TRBV6-6 and TRBJ1-2; TRBD1 aligns across 8 bases. The germline CDR1 and CDR2 sequences are MNHNY and SVGAGI (reference sequence). The CDR3 runs to 14 residues. The J segment lost 6 bases and the V segment lost 5 bases, leaving 8 bases of the junction unmatched. The CDR3: CASSDRGGGHGYTF. CDR3 coding DNA: TGTGCCAGCAGTGACAGGGGAGGTGGGCATGGCTACACCTTC.